The source of this TCR beta chain is a study of cytotoxic CD8 clonotypes in ibrutinib-treated CLL. CDR1 is MNHEY, CDR2 SVGAGI, per germline. The CDR3 has 15 amino acids. The V end was cut by 3 bases, the J end by 6 bases, with 16 bases between. Sequencing was performed with immunoSEQ multiplex PCR; in TCRdb, only in-frame clones are kept and a portion is missing. The sample has under 30,000 clones; 70% to 80% are singletons. The V call is TRBV6-5, the J call TRBJ2-3; D is perhaps TRBD2 (6 bases). The sample here was PBMCs, taken after 36 months of ibrutinib treatment. This TCR was recovered from a human donor with chronic lymphocytic leukemia. CDR3 sequence (DNA): TGTGCCAGCAGTTATGGGCGGGGAGCACGGGATACGCAGTATTTT. Residues: CASSYGRGARDTQYF.